This T cell receptor beta chain appears in the sequencing data of a study of blood T cell repertoires in COVID-19 (dated by TCRdb to 2020 to 2021). About the investigation overall: The collaborator samples originated in the United States, Italy and Spain and spanned the acute and convalescent phases of COVID-19. The material from the prospective study consisted of cDNA or gDNA derived from T cells, B-cell-depleted T cells, or PBMCs. The dataset comprised deeply sampled blood TCRbeta repertoires from subjects exposed to, actively infected with, or recovered from COVID-19. The repertoires were released in a freely available public database meant as a resource for research on the immune response to SARS-CoV-2. Samples came from the ongoing ImmuneRACE study (first 160 participants) plus 1,254 subjects from 6 global collaborators. Nearly every sample came with metadata listing a de-identified subject ID, COVID-19 status, age in years and sex. Where HLA class I and class II types were available, the types were taken from metadata supplied by the sample provider, not from assay-based typing. General conclusions and limits of the study: Clinical and demographic metadata were provided uncurated, with the amount varying by source and participant.

TCRbeta CDR3 regions were amplified from genomic DNA by means of the immunoSEQ Assay, a bias-controlled multiplex PCR. Per the original workflow: Nucleated cell counts per sample were estimated from amplification of reference gene primers within the assay. To quantify the absolute abundance of each unique TCRbeta CDR3 rearrangement, sequence reads were collapsed and filtered. For each sample, productive Simpson clonality was calculated by taking the square root of Simpson's diversity index across productive rearrangements. TCRdb retrieved this table from immuneACCESS and kept in-frame rearrangements only. Not all clones are present; in checked studies, unresolved V genes account for under half, and no reason is known for the remainder. V, J and clone size reflect that table, while D and trimming were determined from the DNA. Present in this sample are 95,000 to 110,000 clones, just over 90% of which were seen just once. Clones ranked in the top ten supply under 1.5% of the sample.

For this clone: Its antigen is currently not known. No per-base quality is available; no much larger clone lies one base away.

CDR1 and CDR2, looked up from the germline V gene, are SGHAT and FQNNGV. The CDR3 runs 16 amino acids, cysteine and phenylalanine included. Kept here is only the CDR3 DNA, which spans 48 bases and is read in frame from base 1. The V end loses 4 bases and the J end loses 4 bases, and a stretch of 19 bases separates them. Whole blood was collected in K2EDTA tubes by collaborating institutions according to the institutions' own protocols. For TCRbeta analysis, collaborator samples were shipped as frozen whole blood, as isolated PBMCs, or as DNA extracted from either sample type. The receptor chain draws on TRBV11-2 and TRBJ1-1; 5 matching bases give a weak D call of TRBD1. The origin of this receptor is a woman in her thirties with acute or convalescent COVID-19. Material: peripheral blood. The sequence in DNA is TGTGCCAGCAGCTCACCGGGACTCCAACGCGGCACTGAAGCTTTCTTT. This translates into CASSSPGLQRGTEAFF.